The 5 T cell receptor beta chains reported below all come from one sample, sequenced in a study of T cell responses to AZD1222 COVID-19 vaccine. Clones were sequenced by immunoSEQ multiplex PCR, and TCRdb holds only the in-frame ones, with some missing. The data contain about 110,000 clones, 89% of them singletons. The sample here was peripheral blood, taken on day 0 of MenACWY control vaccination. These receptors were collected from an adult in good health.

The chain links TRBV4-3 to TRBJ1-3; D uncertain. The CDR3 length is 15 residues. Germline loops: CDR1 LGHNA, CDR2 YSLEER. The V and J ends lost 4 bases and 4 bases respectively, with 14 bases between them. DNA of the CDR3: TGCGCCAGCAGCCCACTTCCCGGCGGCGGAAACACCATATATTTT. Encoded protein: CASSPLPGGGNTIYF.

The chain joins TRBV5-1 to TRBJ2-3; D unclear. Trimming took off 0 bases at V and 2 bases at J, with 10 bases between the two ends. Germline values: CDR1 SGHRS, CDR2 YFSETQ. The length of the CDR3 is 15 residues. CDR3 sequence reads: CASSLAVAPTDTQYF. The CDR3 DNA follows: TGCGCCAGCAGCTTGGCGGTAGCCCCCACAGATACGCAGTATTTT.

A note on this clone: A junction boundary mismatches the germline segment, possibly from a read error. V usage is TRBV6-2 or TRBV6-3 and J usage is TRBJ2-2; possible D gene TRBD2, 6 bases. The CDR3 contains 13 residues. Germline loops: CDR1 MNHEY, CDR2 SVGEGT. The CDR3 DNA sequence: TGTGCCAGCAGTTACCATGGGCACGGGGGGCTGTTTTTT. Its protein product is CASSYHGHGGLFF.

This chain joins TRBV7-3 and TRBJ2-2; no clear D. This CDR3 contains 12 residues. V dropped 0 bases and J dropped 5 bases, with 1 base sitting between them. CDR1 and CDR2 (germline): SGHTA, FQGTGA. CDR3 loop: CASSLTTGELFF. For the CDR3, the DNA is TGTGCCAGCAGCTTAACGACCGGGGAGCTGTTTTTT.

The rearrangement joins TRBV6-6 to TRBJ2-3; 14 bases map to TRBD2. Germline CDR1 and CDR2: MNHNY and SVGAGI (reference sequence). V shed 5 bases and J 3 bases; nucleotides not matched to a gene: 7. This CDR3 region has 17 residues. Here the CDR3 reads CASSRDGTSGGTDTQYF. CDR3 sequence (DNA): TGTGCCAGCAGTCGAGACGGGACTAGCGGGGGTACAGATACGCAGTATTTT.